These T cell receptor beta chains were read from a single sample in a study of cytomegalovirus exposure and HLA in healthy donors. Assay used: immunoSEQ multiplex PCR; TCRdb lists only in-frame clones, some missing. The sample yields 12,000 to 15,000 clones, about 64% seen once. Sequenced material: PBMCs. Receptors were obtained from a woman in her 50s in good health and CMV-seropositive. The CDR3 runs from the conserved cysteine through the conserved F or W. D genes are given only for firm matches. Only some rows state a clone size, as once, few, many or a class for expanded clones.

abundance	v_gene	d_gene	j_gene	CDR3aa	CDR3nt
-	TRBV20-1	-	TRBJ1-1	CTTGWAEAFF	TGCACTACTGGGTGGGCAGAGGCTTTCTTT
-	TRBV6-1	-	TRBJ2-7	CASRAVQNEQYF	TGTGCCAGCAGGGCGGTCCAAAACGAGCAGTACTTC
-	TRBV30	TRBD1	TRBJ1-5	CAWSVQGAWQPQHF	TGTGCCTGGAGTGTGCAGGGGGCATGGCAGCCCCAGCATTTT
few	TRBV30	-	TRBJ1-2	CAGIDSHYGYTF	TGTGCCGGAATAGACAGTCACTATGGCTACACCTTC
few	TRBV19	-	TRBJ2-5	CASGARTGETQYF	TGTGCCAGTGGGGCTAGGACGGGTGAGACCCAGTACTTC
once	TRBV30	TRBD2	TRBJ2-1	CAWTKDRTSGTTGNEQFF	TGTGCCTGGACCAAAGATCGGACTAGCGGGACTACCGGGAATGAGCAGTTCTTC
few	TRBV6-5	TRBD1	TRBJ1-3	CASSRQGPSGNTIYF	TGTGCCAGCAGCCGACAGGGGCCTTCTGGAAACACCATATATTTT
-	TRBV20-1	-	TRBJ1-1	CSARDYRAFF	TGCAGTGCTAGAGATTATCGAGCTTTCTTT
few	TRBV18	-	TRBJ1-5	CASSYDTGQPQHF	TGTGCCAGCTCCTACGATACGGGACAGCCCCAGCATTTT
-	TRBV7-9	-	TRBJ1-1	CASSRTEEGAFF	TGTGCCAGCAGTCGTACTGAGGAGGGAGCTTTCTTT
-	TRBV28	-	TRBJ2-7	CASSFRTGTQTSYEQYF	TGTGCCAGCAGTTTCCGAACCGGGACACAGACCTCCTACGAGCAGTACTTC
-	TRBV4-2	TRBD2	TRBJ2-3	CASSHQTGTSGGTDTQYF	TGTGCCAGCAGCCACCAGACCGGGACTAGCGGGGGCACAGATACGCAGTATTTT
-	TRBV23-1	-	TRBJ1-1	CASSHGEGTEAFF	TGCGCCAGCAGTCATGGGGAGGGCACTGAAGCTTTCTTT
-	TRBV25-1	TRBD1	TRBJ1-2	CASSEYRIPGQVNYGYTF	TGTGCCAGCAGTGAATATAGGATACCGGGACAGGTGAACTATGGCTACACCTTC
once	TRBV7-2	-	TRBJ2-7	CASSLQGAGFIYEQYF	TGTGCCAGCAGCTTACAGGGCGCAGGGTTTATCTACGAGCAGTACTTC
-	TRBV6-1	TRBD1	TRBJ2-7	CASRLTGGYEQYF	TGTGCCAGCAGGCTGACAGGGGGTTACGAGCAGTACTTC
-	TRBV29-1	-	TRBJ2-1	CSVGDMSSYNEQFF	TGCAGCGTTGGCGACATGAGCTCCTACAATGAGCAGTTCTTC
-	TRBV30	-	TRBJ1-1	CAWSLGQNTEAFF	TGTGCCTGGAGCCTGGGACAGAACACTGAAGCTTTCTTT
-	TRBV30	TRBD2	TRBJ2-3	CAWSVSGRVDTQYF	TGTGCCTGGAGTGTTAGCGGGAGGGTAGATACGCAGTATTTT
-	TRBV6-5	-	TRBJ1-2	CASRALGISSSGYTF	TGTGCCAGCAGAGCACTCGGGATCAGCTCTTCTGGCTACACCTTC
few	TRBV6-1	-	TRBJ1-2	CASSKKGGETYGYTF	TGTGCCAGCAGCAAAAAGGGGGGGGAAACTTATGGCTACACCTTC
few	TRBV4-3	-	TRBJ2-1	CASSQDNYPGNEQFF	TGCGCCAGCAGCCAAGATAATTACCCGGGCAATGAGCAGTTCTTC
-	TRBV30	TRBD2	TRBJ2-1	CAWVVAGLAGGPRPNEQFF	TGTGCCTGGGTGGTAGCAGGGCTAGCGGGAGGGCCTAGGCCAAATGAGCAGTTCTTC
few	TRBV25-1	-	TRBJ1-1	CASSEGRNTEAFF	TGTGCCAGCAGTGAAGGCAGGAACACTGAAGCTTTCTTT
-	TRBV4-3	-	TRBJ2-3	CASSQDAGSRYSTDTQYF	TGCGCCAGCAGCCAAGATGCGGGTAGCAGATATAGCACAGATACGCAGTATTTT
-	TRBV9	TRBD1	TRBJ2-3	CASSSRLDPGQTQYF	TGTGCCAGCAGCTCACGACTCGATCCGGGACAGACGCAGTATTTT
-	TRBV9	TRBD2	TRBJ2-2	CASSVGLAGTGELFF	TGTGCCAGCAGCGTGGGACTAGCGGGCACCGGGGAGCTGTTTTTT
-	TRBV5-1	-	TRBJ2-1	CASSRTLRAEQFF	TGCGCCAGCAGCCGGACACTCAGGGCTGAGCAGTTCTTC